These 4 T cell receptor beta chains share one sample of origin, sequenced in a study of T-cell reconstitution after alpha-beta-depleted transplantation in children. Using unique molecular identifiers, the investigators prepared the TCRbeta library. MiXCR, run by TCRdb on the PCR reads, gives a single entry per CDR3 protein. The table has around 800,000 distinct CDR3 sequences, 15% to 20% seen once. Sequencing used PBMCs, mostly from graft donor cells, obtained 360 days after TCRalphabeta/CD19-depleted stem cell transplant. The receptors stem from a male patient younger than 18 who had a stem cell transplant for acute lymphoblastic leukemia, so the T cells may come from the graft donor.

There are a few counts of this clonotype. The CDR3 DNA follows: TGTGCCTGGACTACTGGGAGTAGCGGGAGTAGCGACGAGCAGTACTTC. It translates to CAWTTGSSGSSDEQYF. This rearrangement joins TRBV30 to TRBJ2-7, with 9 bases identical to TRBD2. The V gene end was trimmed by 4 bases and the J gene end by 5 bases; junction bases not matched to a gene: 15. The CDR3 sequence is 16 residues long. Looked up from germline, CDR1 is GTSNPN and CDR2 is SVGIG (reference sequence).

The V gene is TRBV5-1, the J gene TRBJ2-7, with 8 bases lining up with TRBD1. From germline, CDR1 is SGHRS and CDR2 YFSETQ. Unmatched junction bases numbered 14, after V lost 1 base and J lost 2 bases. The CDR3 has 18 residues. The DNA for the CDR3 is TGCGCCAGCAGCTTGCGGACAGGGTGGGGTAGGCGTCCCTACGAGCAGTACTTC. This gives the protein CASSLRTGWGRRPYEQYF.

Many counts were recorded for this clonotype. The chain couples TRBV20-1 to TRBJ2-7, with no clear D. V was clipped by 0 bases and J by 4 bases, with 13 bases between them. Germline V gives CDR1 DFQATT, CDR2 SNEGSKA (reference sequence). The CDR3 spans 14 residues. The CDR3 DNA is TGCAGTGCTAGAGATTGGGCTACACCATACGAGCAGTACTTC. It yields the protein CSARDWATPYEQYF.

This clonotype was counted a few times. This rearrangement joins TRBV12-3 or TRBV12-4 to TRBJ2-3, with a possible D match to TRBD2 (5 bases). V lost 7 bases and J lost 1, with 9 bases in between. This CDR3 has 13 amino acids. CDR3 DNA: TGTGCCAGCATCGAGGGCCGCACAGATACGCAGTATTTT. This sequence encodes CASIEGRTDTQYF.